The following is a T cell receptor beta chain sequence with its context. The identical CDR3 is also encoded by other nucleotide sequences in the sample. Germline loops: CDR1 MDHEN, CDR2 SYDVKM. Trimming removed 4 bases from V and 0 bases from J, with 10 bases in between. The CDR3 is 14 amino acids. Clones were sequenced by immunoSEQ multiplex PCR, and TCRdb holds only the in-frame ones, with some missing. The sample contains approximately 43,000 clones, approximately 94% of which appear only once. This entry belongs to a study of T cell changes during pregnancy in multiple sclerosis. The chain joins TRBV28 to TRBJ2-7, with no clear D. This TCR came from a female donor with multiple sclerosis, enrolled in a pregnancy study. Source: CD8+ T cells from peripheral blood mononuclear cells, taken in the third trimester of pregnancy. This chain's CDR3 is CASSSRLNSYEQYF. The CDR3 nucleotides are TGTGCCAGCAGTTCCAGACTGAACTCCTACGAGCAGTACTTC. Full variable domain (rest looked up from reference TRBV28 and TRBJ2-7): DVKVTQSSRYLVKRTGEKVFLECVQDMDHENMFWYRQDPGLGLRLIYFSYDVKMKEKGDIPEGYSVSREKKERFSLILESASTNQTSMYLCASSSRLNSYEQYFGPGTRLTVT.